The T cell receptor beta chain described here comes from a study of blood T cell repertoires in COVID-19. Study-wide context: The recovered donors of Cohort 3 showed two negative PCRs, clearance, or symptom resolution. Both acute and convalescent COVID-19 samples were obtained from the United States, Italy and Spain.

The cohort comprised adults aged about 18 to 100 years residing in approximately 25 US areas. Cohort assignment relied on participant-reported clinical history. This table comes from immunoSEQ multiplex PCR, and its TCRdb copy is limited to in-frame clones, with some not included. The table has 400,000 or so clones, more than 75% seen once. Germline assignment: CDR1 GTSNPN and CDR2 SVGIG (reference sequence). This CDR3 is built from 13 residues. V lost 2 bases and J 3 bases, leaving 8 bases between the germline ends. This clonotype was sampled from a man in his forties in a cohort exposed to, infected with or recovered from COVID-19 (not recorded which). Sequencing used PBMCs or T cells enriched from blood (not recorded which). The V call is TRBV30, the J call TRBJ1-5; D is possibly TRBD1 (5 bases). This CDR3 reads CAWSLQDNQPQHF. The CDR3 nucleotides are TGTGCCTGGAGTCTACAGGACAATCAGCCCCAGCATTTT.